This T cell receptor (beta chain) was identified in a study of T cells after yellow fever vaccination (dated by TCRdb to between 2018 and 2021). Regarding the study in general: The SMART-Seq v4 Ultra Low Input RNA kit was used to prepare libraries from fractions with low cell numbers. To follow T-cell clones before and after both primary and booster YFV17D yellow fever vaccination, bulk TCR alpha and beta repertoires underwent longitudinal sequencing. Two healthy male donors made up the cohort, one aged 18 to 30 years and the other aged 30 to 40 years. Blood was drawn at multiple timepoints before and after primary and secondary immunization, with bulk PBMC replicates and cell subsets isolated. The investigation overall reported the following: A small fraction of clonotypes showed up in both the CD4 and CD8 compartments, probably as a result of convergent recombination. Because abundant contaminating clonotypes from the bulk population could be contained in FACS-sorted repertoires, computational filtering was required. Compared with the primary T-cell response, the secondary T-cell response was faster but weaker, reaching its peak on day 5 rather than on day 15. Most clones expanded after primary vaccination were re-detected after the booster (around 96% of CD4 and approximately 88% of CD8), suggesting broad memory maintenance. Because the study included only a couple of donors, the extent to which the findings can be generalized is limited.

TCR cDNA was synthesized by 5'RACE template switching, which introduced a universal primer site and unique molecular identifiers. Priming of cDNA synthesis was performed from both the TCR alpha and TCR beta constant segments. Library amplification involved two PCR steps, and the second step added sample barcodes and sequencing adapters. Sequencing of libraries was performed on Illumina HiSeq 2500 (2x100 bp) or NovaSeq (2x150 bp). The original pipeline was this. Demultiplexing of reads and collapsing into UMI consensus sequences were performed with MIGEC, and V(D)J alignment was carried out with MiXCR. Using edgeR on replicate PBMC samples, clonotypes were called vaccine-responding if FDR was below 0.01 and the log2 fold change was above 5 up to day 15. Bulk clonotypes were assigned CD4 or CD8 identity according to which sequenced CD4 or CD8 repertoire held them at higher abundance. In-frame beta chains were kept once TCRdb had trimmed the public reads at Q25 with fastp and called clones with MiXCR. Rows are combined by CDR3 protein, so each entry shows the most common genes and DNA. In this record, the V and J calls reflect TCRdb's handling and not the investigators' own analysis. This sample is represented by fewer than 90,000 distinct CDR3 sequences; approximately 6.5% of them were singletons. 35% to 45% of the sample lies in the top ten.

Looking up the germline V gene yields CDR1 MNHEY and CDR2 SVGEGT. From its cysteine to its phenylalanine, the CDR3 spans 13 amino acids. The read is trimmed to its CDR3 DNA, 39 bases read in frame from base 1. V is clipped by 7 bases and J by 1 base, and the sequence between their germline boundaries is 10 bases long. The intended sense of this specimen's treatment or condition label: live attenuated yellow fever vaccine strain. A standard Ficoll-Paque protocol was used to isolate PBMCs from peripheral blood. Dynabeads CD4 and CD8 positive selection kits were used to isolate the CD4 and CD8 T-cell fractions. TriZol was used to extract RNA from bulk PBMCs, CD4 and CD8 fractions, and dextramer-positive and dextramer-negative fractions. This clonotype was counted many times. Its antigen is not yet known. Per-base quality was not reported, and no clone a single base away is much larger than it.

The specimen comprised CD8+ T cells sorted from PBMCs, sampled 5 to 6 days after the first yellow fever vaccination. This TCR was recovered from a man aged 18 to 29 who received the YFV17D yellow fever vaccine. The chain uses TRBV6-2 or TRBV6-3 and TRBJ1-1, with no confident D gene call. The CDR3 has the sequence CASTNGRNTEAFF. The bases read TGTGCCAGCACCAACGGGAGGAACACTGAAGCTTTCTTT.